This TCR beta chain was identified in a study of T cells expressing NK-cell markers. Germline CDR1 is SQVTM and CDR2 is ANQGSEA. The CDR3 consists of 16 residues. After re-calling the 5' RACE reads, TCRdb lists one entry per CDR3 protein, DNA absent. The data show about 150,000 distinct CDR3 sequences, and the top ten clones hold 20% to 25%. Sequenced material: blood T cells: a sorted CD56 or NKG2C T cell subset, CD4+ or CD8+ T cells, or bulk PBMC T cells (not recorded which). This chain uses TRBV29-1 with TRBJ1-2. This TCR was sampled from a man aged 18-70 years in good health. CDR3 region: CSVEDSTVWGEAGYTF. Full variable domain (rest looked up from reference TRBV29-1 and TRBJ1-2): SAVISQKPSRDICQRGTSLTIQCQVDSQVTMMFWYRQQPGQSLTLIATANQGSEATYESGFVIDKFPISRPNLTFSTLTVSNMSPEDSSIYLCSVEDSTVWGEAGYTFGSGTRLTVV.